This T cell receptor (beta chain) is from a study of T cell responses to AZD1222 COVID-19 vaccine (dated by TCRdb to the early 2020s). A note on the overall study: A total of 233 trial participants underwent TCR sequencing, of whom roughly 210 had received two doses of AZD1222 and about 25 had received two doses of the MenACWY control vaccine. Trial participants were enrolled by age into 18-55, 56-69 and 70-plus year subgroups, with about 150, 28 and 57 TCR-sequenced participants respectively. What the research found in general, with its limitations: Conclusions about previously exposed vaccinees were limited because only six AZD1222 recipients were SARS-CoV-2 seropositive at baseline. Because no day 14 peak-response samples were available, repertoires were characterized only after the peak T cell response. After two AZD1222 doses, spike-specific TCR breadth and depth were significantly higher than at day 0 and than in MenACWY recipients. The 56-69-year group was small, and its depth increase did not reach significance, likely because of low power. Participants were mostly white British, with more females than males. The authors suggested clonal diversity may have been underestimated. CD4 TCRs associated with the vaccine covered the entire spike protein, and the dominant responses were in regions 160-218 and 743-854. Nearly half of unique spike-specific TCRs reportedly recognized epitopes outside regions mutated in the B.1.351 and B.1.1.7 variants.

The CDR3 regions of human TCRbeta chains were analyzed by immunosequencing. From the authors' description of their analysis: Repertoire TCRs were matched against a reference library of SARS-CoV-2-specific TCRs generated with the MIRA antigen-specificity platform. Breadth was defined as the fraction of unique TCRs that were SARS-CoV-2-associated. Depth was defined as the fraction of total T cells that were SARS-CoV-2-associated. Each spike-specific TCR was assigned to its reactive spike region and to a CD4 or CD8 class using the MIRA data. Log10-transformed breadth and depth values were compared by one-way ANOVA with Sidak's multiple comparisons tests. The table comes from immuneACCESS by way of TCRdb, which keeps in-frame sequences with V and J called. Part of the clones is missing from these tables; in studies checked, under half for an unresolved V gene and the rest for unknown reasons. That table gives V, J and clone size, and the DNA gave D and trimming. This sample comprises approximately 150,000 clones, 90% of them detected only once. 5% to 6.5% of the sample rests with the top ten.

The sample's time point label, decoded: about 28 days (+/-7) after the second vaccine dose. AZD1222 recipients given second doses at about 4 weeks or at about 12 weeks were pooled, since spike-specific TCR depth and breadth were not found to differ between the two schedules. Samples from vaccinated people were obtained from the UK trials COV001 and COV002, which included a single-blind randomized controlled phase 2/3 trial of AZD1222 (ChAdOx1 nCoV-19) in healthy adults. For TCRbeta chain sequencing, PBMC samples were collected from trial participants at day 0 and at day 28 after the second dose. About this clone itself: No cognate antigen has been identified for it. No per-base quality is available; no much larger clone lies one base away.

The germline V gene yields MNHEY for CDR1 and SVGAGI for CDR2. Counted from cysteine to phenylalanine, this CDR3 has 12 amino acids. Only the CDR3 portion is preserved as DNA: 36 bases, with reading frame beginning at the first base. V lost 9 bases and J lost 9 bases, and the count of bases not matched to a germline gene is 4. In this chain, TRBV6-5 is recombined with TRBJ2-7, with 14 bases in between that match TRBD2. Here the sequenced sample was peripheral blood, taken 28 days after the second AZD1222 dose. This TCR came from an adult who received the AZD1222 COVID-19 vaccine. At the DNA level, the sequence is TGTGCCAGTGGGACTAGCGGGAGTCGGCAGTACTTC. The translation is CASGTSGSRQYF.